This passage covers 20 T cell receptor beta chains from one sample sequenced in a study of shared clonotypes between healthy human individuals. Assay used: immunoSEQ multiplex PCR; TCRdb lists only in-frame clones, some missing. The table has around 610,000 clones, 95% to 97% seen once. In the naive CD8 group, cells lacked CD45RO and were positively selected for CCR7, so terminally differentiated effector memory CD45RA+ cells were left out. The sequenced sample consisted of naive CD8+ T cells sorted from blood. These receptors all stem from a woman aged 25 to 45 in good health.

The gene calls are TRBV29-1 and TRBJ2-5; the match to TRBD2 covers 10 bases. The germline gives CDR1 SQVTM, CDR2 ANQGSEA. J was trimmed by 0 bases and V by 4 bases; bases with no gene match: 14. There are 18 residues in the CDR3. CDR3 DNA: TGCAGCGTTGTCCAAAGGGACATGACTAGCGGGTACCAAGAGACCCAGTACTTC. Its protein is CSVVQRDMTSGYQETQYF. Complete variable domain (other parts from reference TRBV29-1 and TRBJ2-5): SAVISQKPSRDICQRGTSLTIQCQVDSQVTMMFWYRQQPGQSLTLIATANQGSEATYESGFVIDKFPISRPNLTFSTLTVSNMSPEDSSIYLCSVVQRDMTSGYQETQYFGPGTRLLVL.

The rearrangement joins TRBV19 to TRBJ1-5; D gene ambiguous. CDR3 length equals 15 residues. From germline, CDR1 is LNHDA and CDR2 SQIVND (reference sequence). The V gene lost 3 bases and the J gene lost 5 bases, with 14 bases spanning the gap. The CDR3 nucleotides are TGTGCCAGTAGTATGGTCAAGTTGACATATCAGCCCCAGCATTTT. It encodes CASSMVKLTYQPQHF.

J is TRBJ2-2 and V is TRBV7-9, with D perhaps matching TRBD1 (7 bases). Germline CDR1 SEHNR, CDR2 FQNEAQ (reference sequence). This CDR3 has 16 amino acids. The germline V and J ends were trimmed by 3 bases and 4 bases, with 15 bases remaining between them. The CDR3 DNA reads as TGTGCCAGCAGCTTTACGGGGGACAGAATCACCGGGGAGCTGTTTTTT. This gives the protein CASSFTGDRITGELFF.

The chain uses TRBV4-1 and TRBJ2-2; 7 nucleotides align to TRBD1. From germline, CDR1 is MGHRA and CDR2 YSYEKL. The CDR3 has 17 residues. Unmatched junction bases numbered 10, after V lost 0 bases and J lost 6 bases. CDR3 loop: CASSQDLGRGSPGELFF. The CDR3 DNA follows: TGCGCCAGCAGCCAAGATTTGGGCAGGGGGTCTCCCGGGGAGCTGTTTTTT.

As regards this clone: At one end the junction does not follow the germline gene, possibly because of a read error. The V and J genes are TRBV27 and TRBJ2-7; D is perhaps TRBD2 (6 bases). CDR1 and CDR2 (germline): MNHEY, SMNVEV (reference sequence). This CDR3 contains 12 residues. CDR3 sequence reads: CASRFAGGEQYF. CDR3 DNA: TGTGCCAGCCGTTTCGCCGGGGGCGAGCAGTACTTC.

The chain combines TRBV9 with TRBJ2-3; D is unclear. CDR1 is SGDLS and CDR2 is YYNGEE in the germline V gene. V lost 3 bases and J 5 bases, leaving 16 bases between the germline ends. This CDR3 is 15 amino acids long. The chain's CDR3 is CASSATRADIDTQYF. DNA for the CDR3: TGTGCCAGCAGCGCAACTCGGGCGGATATAGATACGCAGTATTTT.

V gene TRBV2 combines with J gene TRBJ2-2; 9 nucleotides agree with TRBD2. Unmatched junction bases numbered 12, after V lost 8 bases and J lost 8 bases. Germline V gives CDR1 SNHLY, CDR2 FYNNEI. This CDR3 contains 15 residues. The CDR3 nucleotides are TGTGCCAGCGCCAGCGGGAGGTTGTTGTCTGGGGAGCTGTTTTTT. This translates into CASASGRLLSGELFF. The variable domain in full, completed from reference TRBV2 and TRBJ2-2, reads EPEVTQTPSHQVTQMGQEVILRCVPISNHLYFYWYRQILGQKVEFLVSFYNNEISEKSEIFDDQFSVERPDGSNFTLKIRSTKLEDSAMYFCASASGRLLSGELFFGEGSRLTVL.

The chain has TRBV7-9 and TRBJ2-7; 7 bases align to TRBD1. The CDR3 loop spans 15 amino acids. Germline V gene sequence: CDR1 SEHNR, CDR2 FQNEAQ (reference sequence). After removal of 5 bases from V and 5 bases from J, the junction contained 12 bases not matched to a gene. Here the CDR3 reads CASSIDETGSNEQYF. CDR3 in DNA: TGTGCCAGCAGCATTGATGAGACAGGGAGCAACGAGCAGTACTTC.

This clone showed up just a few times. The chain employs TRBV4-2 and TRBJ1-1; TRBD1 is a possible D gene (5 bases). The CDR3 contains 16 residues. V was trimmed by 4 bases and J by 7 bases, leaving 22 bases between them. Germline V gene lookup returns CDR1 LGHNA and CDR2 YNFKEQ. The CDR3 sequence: CASSPGKGLSQSEAFF. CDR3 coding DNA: TGTGCCAGCAGCCCTGGGAAGGGGCTCTCTCAGAGTGAAGCTTTCTTT.

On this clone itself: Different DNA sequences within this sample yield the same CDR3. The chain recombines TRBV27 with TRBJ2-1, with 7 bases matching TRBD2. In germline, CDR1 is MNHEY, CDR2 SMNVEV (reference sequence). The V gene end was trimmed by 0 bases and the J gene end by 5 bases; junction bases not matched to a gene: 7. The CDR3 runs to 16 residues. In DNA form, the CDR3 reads TGTGCCAGCAGTTTATCGCCCGGGACTATAAACAATGAGCAGTTCTTC. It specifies CASSLSPGTINNEQFF.

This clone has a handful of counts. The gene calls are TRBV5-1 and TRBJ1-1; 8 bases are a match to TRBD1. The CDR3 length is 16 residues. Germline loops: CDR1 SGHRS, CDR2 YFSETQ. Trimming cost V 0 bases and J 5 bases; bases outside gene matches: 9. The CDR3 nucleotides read TGCGCCAGCAGCTTGGCGTCAGGGGGCTTACGGACTGAAGCTTTCTTT. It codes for CASSLASGGLRTEAFF. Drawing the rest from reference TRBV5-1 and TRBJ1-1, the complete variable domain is KAGVTQTPRYLIKTRGQQVTLSCSPISGHRSVSWYQQTPGQGLQFLFEYFSETQRNKGNFPGRFSGRQFSNSRSEMNVSTLELGDSALYLCASSLASGGLRTEAFFGQGTRLTVV.

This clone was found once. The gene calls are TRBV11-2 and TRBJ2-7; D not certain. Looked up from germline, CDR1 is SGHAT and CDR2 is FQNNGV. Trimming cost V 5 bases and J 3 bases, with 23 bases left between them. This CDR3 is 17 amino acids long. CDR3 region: CASSRFGEDGTYYEQYF. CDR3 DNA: TGTGCCAGCAGCCGATTTGGAGAAGACGGTACCTACTACGAGCAGTACTTC.

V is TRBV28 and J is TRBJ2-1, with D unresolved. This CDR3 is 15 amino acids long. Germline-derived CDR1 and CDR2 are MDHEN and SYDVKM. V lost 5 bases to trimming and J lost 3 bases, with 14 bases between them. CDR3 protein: CASSPVPLGYNEQFF. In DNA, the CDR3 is TGTGCCAGCAGTCCCGTCCCGCTGGGCTACAATGAGCAGTTCTTC.

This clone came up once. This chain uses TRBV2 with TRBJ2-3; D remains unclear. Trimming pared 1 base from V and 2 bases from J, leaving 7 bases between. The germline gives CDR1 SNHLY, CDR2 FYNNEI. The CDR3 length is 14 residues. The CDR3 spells CASSEGRVTDTQYF. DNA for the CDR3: TGTGCCAGCAGTGAAGGTAGAGTCACAGATACGCAGTATTTT.

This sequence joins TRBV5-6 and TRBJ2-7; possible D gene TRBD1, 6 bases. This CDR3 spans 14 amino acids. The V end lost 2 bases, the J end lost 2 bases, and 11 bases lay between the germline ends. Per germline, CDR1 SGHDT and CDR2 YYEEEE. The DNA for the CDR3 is TGTGCCAGCAGCTTTGGGCAGGGGACCTACGAGCAGTACTTC. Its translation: CASSFGQGTYEQYF.

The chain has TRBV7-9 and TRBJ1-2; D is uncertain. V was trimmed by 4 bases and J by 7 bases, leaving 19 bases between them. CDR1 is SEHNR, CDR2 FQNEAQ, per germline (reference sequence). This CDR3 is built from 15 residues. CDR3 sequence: CASSSIPDKLSGYTF. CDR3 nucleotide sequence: TGTGCCAGCAGCTCAATCCCGGATAAGCTGTCTGGCTACACCTTC.

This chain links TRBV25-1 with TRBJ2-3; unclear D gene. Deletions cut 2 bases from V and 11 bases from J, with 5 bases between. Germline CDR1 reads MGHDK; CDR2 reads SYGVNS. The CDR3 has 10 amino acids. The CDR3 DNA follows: TGTGCCAGCAGTGAAGGGTTGCAGTATTTT. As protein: CASSEGLQYF.

The CDR3 nucleotides are TGTGCCAGCAGCCAAGGAGGAGTGGGGCATATGAACACTGAAGCTTTCTTT. It is translated as CASSQGGVGHMNTEAFF. This rearrangement joins TRBV4-2 to TRBJ1-1; weak D call: TRBD1 (5 bases). CDR1 and CDR2 (germline): LGHNA, YNFKEQ. Deletions cut 1 base from V and 0 bases from J, with 15 bases between. This CDR3 spans 17 amino acids.

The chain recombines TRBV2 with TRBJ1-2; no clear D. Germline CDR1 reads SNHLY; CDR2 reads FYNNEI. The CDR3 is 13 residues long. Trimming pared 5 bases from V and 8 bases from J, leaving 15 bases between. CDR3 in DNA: TGTGCCAGCAGTACCTCCTCCCCTGCGGGCTACACCTTC. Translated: CASSTSSPAGYTF.

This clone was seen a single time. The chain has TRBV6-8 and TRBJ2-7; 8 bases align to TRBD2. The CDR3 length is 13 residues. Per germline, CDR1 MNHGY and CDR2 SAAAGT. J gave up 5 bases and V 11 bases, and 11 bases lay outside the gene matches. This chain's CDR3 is CAGQERERNEQYF. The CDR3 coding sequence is TGTGCCGGCCAAGAGCGGGAGCGCAACGAGCAGTACTTC.